These 14 T cell receptor beta chains originate from one sample sequenced in a study of CD8+CD57+ T cells in acquired aplastic anemia. Using genomic DNA as the template, TCR beta VDJ and CDR3 profiling was carried out. MiXCR was run by TCRdb on the reads, yielding one entry per CDR3 protein. Here the sample spans about 68,000 distinct CDR3 sequences, almost 55% being singletons. What was sequenced was sorted CD4+, CD8+, or CD8+CD57+ T cells (not recorded which) from PBMCs. Receptors originate from a human donor in good health, serving as a control.

This clonotype was detected once. This chain connects TRBV2 to TRBJ2-1; D may be TRBD1 or TRBD2 (6 bases each). This CDR3 contains 14 residues. Trimming pared 3 bases from V and 8 bases from J, leaving 14 bases between. The germline CDR1 and CDR2 sequences are SNHLY and FYNNEI. The CDR3 coding sequence is TGTGCCAGCAGTGATTTCGGGGGCGTAGATGAGCAGTTCTTC. The encoded protein is CASSDFGGVDEQFF.

CDR3 DNA: TGTGCCACCAGCACAGCGGGGGGGCGCTACGAGCAGTACTTC. Translation: CATSTAGGRYEQYF. J is TRBJ2-7 and V is TRBV15; 10 bases agree with TRBD2. The V segment lost 4 bases and the J segment 3 bases; nucleotides outside the gene matches: 3. There are 14 residues in the CDR3. Germline V gene data show CDR1 as LNHNV and CDR2 as YYDKDF (reference sequence).

The J gene is TRBJ1-6, the V gene TRBV12-3 or TRBV12-4; D gene ambiguous. The V gene lost 7 bases and the J gene lost 14 bases, with 12 bases spanning the gap. This CDR3 region has 11 residues. CDR3: CASTSGLSLHF. The CDR3 nucleotides are TGTGCCAGCACTTCGGGTTTGTCCCTCCACTTT.

The CDR3 protein is CASSMSNSPLHF. The DNA for the CDR3 is TGTGCCAGTAGTATGAGCAATTCACCCCTCCACTTT. The genes are TRBV19 and TRBJ1-6; D is unresolved. V was cut by 3 bases and J by 7 bases, with 4 bases left in between. This CDR3 has 12 amino acids. Germline CDR1 LNHDA, CDR2 SQIVND (reference sequence).

This rearrangement joins TRBV15 to TRBJ2-3, with TRBD2 as a possible D gene (5 bases). This CDR3 has 15 amino acids. Germline V lookup: CDR1 LNHNV, CDR2 YYDKDF (reference sequence). Trimming stripped 0 bases from V and 5 bases from J, with 12 bases between. The CDR3 DNA is TGTGCCACCAGCAGAGATAGGCTAGCTGGAGATACGCAGTATTTT. Translating it yields CATSRDRLAGDTQYF.

V and J are TRBV5-1 and TRBJ1-1; 8 bases are shared with TRBD1. There are 16 residues in the CDR3. V was clipped by 4 bases and J by 2 bases; unmatched bases: 10. Germline V CDR1 and CDR2: SGHRS, YFSETQ. The CDR3 here is CASSLAGQASNTEAFF. CDR3 sequence (DNA): TGCGCCAGCAGCCTTGCGGGACAGGCGAGCAACACTGAAGCTTTCTTT.

In this sample, this clonotype turned up once. The chain combines TRBV25-1 with TRBJ1-2; tentative D call: TRBD1 (5 bases). The CDR3 contains 13 residues. Germline V CDR1 and CDR2: MGHDK, SYGVNS. Trimming left V 4 bases short and J 8 bases short, with 14 bases between. The CDR3 is CASSGARASGYTF. Written as DNA, the CDR3 is TGTGCCAGCAGTGGCGCCAGGGCTAGCGGCTACACCTTC.

This chain connects TRBV10-3 to TRBJ2-7; the D gene could be TRBD1 or TRBD2 (5 bases each). The CDR3 extends over 12 amino acids. Trimming removed 8 bases at V and 2 bases at J, with 10 bases between. Germline V gene lookup returns CDR1 ENHRY and CDR2 SYGVKD. In nucleotides, the CDR3 is TGTGCCATCTCAAGGGACGCCTACGAGCAGTACGTC. Its translation: CAISRDAYEQYV.

The V gene is TRBV10-3, the J gene TRBJ2-1, with 8 bases lining up with TRBD2. Germline lookup yields CDR1 ENHRY and CDR2 SYGVKD. The ends lost 5 bases at V and 7 bases at J; junction bases unmatched: 13. This CDR3 has 16 amino acids. CDR3 amino acids: CAISSASPGGLNEQFF. The CDR3 DNA sequence: TGTGCCATCAGTTCAGCGTCCCCGGGGGGGCTTAATGAGCAGTTCTTC.

The chain employs TRBV25-1 and TRBJ2-2, with 9 bases identical to TRBD2. Germline V gives CDR1 MGHDK, CDR2 SYGVNS. The CDR3 is made up of 18 amino acids. With V trimmed by 6 bases and J by 7 bases, 18 bases remained unmatched. The CDR3 spells CASSPRVGGRGLGGELFF. The CDR3, as DNA: TGTGCCAGCAGCCCCAGGGTAGGCGGGAGGGGACTAGGCGGGGAGCTGTTTTTT.

The rearrangement uses TRBV19 and TRBJ2-7; no reliable D call. Deletions cut 2 bases from V and 0 bases from J, with 8 bases between. This CDR3 has 14 amino acids. From germline, CDR1 is LNHDA and CDR2 SQIVND (reference sequence). The CDR3 region has the DNA TGTGCCAGTAGTATATCAGTGAGCTCCTACGAGCAGTACTTC. Translating gives CASSISVSSYEQYF.

The CDR3 coding sequence is TGTGCCAGCAGCTCCGTTACCCGAGTAAACCAGCCCCAGCATTTT. The encoded protein is CASSSVTRVNQPQHF. The V and J genes are TRBV7-3 and TRBJ1-5; no clear D. In germline, CDR1 is SGHTA, CDR2 FQGTGA. The CDR3 has 15 amino acids. Trimming stripped 4 bases from V and 7 bases from J, with 17 bases between.

The table lists this clonotype with many counts. The V call is TRBV28, the J call TRBJ1-6; D remains unclear. In germline, CDR1 is MDHEN, CDR2 SYDVKM. V was pared by 8 bases and J by 11 bases, with 13 bases between. This CDR3 comprises 12 residues. CDR3 in DNA: TGTGCCAGCGCCCGTGGGGTACCACCCCTCCACTTT. As protein: CASARGVPPLHF.

This CDR3 is CATSDGDGGVQPQHF. CDR3 bases: TGTGCCACCAGTGACGGGGACGGGGGCGTTCAGCCCCAGCATTTT. The rearrangement joins TRBV24-1 to TRBJ1-5; D is perhaps TRBD1 (6 bases). The CDR3 covers 15 residues. V was pared by 4 bases and J by 6 bases, with 15 bases between. Looked up from germline, CDR1 is KGHDR and CDR2 is SFDVKD.